The T cell receptor (beta chain) under discussion was sequenced for a study of human T cells and chemical hapten exposure. Study-wide findings and caveats: Expanded TCRs produced significantly more large CDR3 similarity clusters than controls did. TCRs whose frequency exceeded 1 in 1000 remained the same following DPC sensitization.

The time point was: patch test 1, 2 weeks after DPC sensitization. Treatment: therapeutic diphenylcyclopropenone sensitization with weekly scalp DPC. TCRdb ran MiXCR on the RACE reads and lists one entry per CDR3 protein. The sample yields around 100,000 distinct CDR3 sequences, 9.5% to 12% seen once. This clonotype came up many times. Its matching antigen is unknown. Germline is not matched at one junction end, which may reflect a read error. Germline CDR1 ENHRY, CDR2 SYGVKD. The CDR3 is 14 residues long. This TCR was recovered from a woman aged 40 to 50 with alopecia areata. Some clones in this sample may be carry-over from other donors' samples. Here the sequenced sample was whole blood, taken in connection with sensitization to the hapten diphenylcyclopropenone (DPC). This chain uses TRBV10-3 with TRBJ2-2, with D possibly being TRBD2 (5 bases). The CDR3 region has the DNA TGTGCCATCGGGCAAACAGCACAACCCGGGAAGCTGTTTTTT. Its protein is CAIGQTAQPGKLFF.